The next 29 T cell receptor beta chains were all read from a single sample in a study of blood T cells in healthy people across ages. Together with a sample-barcoded 5' primer, a J-beta primer mix was included in a second PCR lasting roughly 6 to 12 cycles. TCRdb passed the 5' RACE reads through MiXCR, listing each CDR3 protein once. The data show 800,000 or so distinct CDR3 sequences, 62% seen once. Sequencing input: blood. The receptors come from a man aged 25 to 45 in good health.

This clonotype was observed at least ten times. This rearrangement joins TRBV18 to TRBJ2-1; no clear D. V lost 8 bases, J lost 6 bases, and 8 bases lay in between. This CDR3 spans 11 amino acids. Germline lookup yields CDR1 KGHSH and CDR2 LQKENI. CDR3 in DNA: TGTGCCAGCAGCCCCGGCAATGAGCAGTTCTTC. Amino acids: CASSPGNEQFF.

The chain links TRBV29-1 to TRBJ2-1; the D is unclear. Germline V CDR1 and CDR2: SQVTM, ANQGSEA. V was clipped by 7 bases and J by 11 bases, with 15 bases between them. CDR3 length equals 11 residues. CDR3 nucleotides: TGCAGCGCCACCAACCTAACCCAGCAGTTCTTC. Amino acids: CSATNLTQQFF.

Remarks on this clonotype: Germline and junction disagree at one end, which may indicate a read error. The V and J genes are TRBV28 and TRBJ1-2, with D perhaps matching TRBD1 (6 bases). This CDR3 spans 14 amino acids. CDR1 MDHEN and CDR2 SYDVKM come from the germline V gene. The CDR3 nucleotides are TGTGCCACCTACGGGGCCAGGGACAACTATGGCCACACCTTC. Amino acid sequence: CATYGARDNYGHTF.

The gene calls are TRBV10-3 and TRBJ1-1; D is undetermined. The V gene's germline CDR1 is ENHRY and CDR2 SYGVKD. V was cut by 3 bases and J by 4 bases, with 12 bases left in between. The CDR3 contains 14 residues. The CDR3 sequence: CAISDALGGTEAFF. In nucleotides, the CDR3 is TGTGCCATCAGTGATGCTCTCGGTGGCACTGAAGCTTTCTTT.

CDR3 region: CASSDSGGLRETQYF. The CDR3 DNA is TGCGCCAGCAGCGATAGCGGGGGGCTTAGGGAGACCCAGTACTTC. V usage is TRBV4-3 and J usage is TRBJ2-5, with TRBD2 matching over 10 bases. The CDR3 has 15 amino acids. Germline V gene lookup returns CDR1 LGHNA and CDR2 YSLEER. The junction had 8 bases not matched to a gene; V was cut back by 5 bases and J by 5 bases.

The V gene is TRBV4-2, the J gene TRBJ1-2; D unresolved. V lost 3 bases to trimming and J lost 0 bases, with 14 bases between them. This CDR3 comprises 16 residues. Germline lookup yields CDR1 LGHNA and CDR2 YNFKEQ. The CDR3 DNA reads TGTGCCAGCAGCCAGGAAGGCCAGCTATCTAACTATGGCTACACCTTC. Its translation: CASSQEGQLSNYGYTF.

The chain recombines TRBV6-2 or TRBV6-3 with TRBJ2-3; maybe TRBD2 (6 bases). The V and J ends lost 0 bases and 2 bases respectively, with 9 bases between them. CDR3 size: 15 residues. Germline lookup yields CDR1 MNHEY and CDR2 SVGEGT. CDR3 region: CASSYSGLFTDTQYF. CDR3 nucleotides: TGTGCCAGCAGTTACTCTGGACTATTCACAGATACGCAGTATTTT.

The gene calls are TRBV6-2 or TRBV6-3 and TRBJ2-7; weak D call: TRBD1 (8 bases). This CDR3 comprises 15 residues. From germline, CDR1 is MNHEY and CDR2 SVGEGT. The germline V and J ends were trimmed by 2 bases and 2 bases, with 13 bases remaining between them. CDR3 sequence (DNA): TGTGCCAGCAGTTACACAGGGGGGGAAACCTACGAGCAGTACTTC. Translating it yields CASSYTGGETYEQYF.

The chain links TRBV20-1 to TRBJ1-2; D unresolved. Germline V CDR1 and CDR2: DFQATT, SNEGSKA (reference sequence). Trimming stripped 4 bases from V and 3 bases from J, with 15 bases between. This CDR3 spans 14 amino acids. CDR3 in DNA: TGCAGTGCTACCGTCAGACCTGGGGACTATGGCTACACCTTC. Its translation is CSATVRPGDYGYTF.

As DNA, the CDR3 is TGTGCCAGCAACGGTAACCCGCTAGCGGGGGGCAGTTACAATGAGCAGTTCTTC. Amino acid sequence: CASNGNPLAGGSYNEQFF. The chain joins TRBV9 to TRBJ2-1; 11 nucleotides align to TRBD2. The CDR3 consists of 18 residues. Germline assignment: CDR1 SGDLS and CDR2 YYNGEE. V gave up 6 bases and J gave up 4 bases; unmatched junction bases: 15.

The chain employs TRBV11-2 and TRBJ2-1; perhaps D is TRBD1 or TRBD2 (5 bases each). The CDR3 length is 14 residues. Per germline, CDR1 SGHAT and CDR2 FQNNGV. V shed 5 bases and J shed 13 bases, with 21 bases lying between them. The CDR3, as DNA: TGTGCCAGCAGCCCCGGGACCCCCGGAGAGACCCAGTTCTTC. The encoded protein is CASSPGTPGETQFF.

This chain connects TRBV4-1 to TRBJ1-1, with 7 positions matching TRBD1. This CDR3 comprises 18 residues. Germline V gene data show CDR1 as MGHRA and CDR2 as YSYEKL. V trimming: 4 bases; J trimming: 2 bases; junction bases outside the gene matches: 16. CDR3 in amino acids: CASSLRQDRTRGNTEAFF. DNA for the CDR3: TGCGCCAGCAGCCTAAGACAGGACAGGACTAGGGGAAACACTGAAGCTTTCTTT.

J is TRBJ2-3 and V is TRBV7-2; tentative D call: TRBD1 (5 bases). The CDR3 length is 13 residues. From germline, CDR1 is SGHTA and CDR2 FQGNSA. The germline V and J ends were trimmed by 9 bases and 1 base, with 11 bases remaining between them. CDR3 DNA sequence: TGTGCCAGTCAAGGGGCCGGCACAGATACGCAGTATTTT. Protein product: CASQGAGTDTQYF.

The V gene is TRBV4-2, the J gene TRBJ2-1, with 8 positions matching TRBD1. This CDR3 is 15 amino acids long. J gave up 5 bases and V 3 bases, and 6 bases lay outside the gene matches. Germline CDR1 LGHNA, CDR2 YNFKEQ. As DNA, the CDR3 is TGTGCCAGCAGCCACGTCCAGGGGGCCCACAATGAGCAGTTCTTC. Its translation: CASSHVQGAHNEQFF.

This clonotype has just a few counts. The chain uses TRBV5-6 and TRBJ2-5; D possibly corresponds to TRBD2 (6 bases). Germline values: CDR1 SGHDT, CDR2 YYEEEE. The germline V and J ends were trimmed by 0 bases and 5 bases, with 14 bases remaining between them. The CDR3 covers 15 residues. The CDR3 DNA reads as TGTGCCAGCAGCTTGGTTGGGACTGTGGCCGAGACCCAGTACTTC. Residues: CASSLVGTVAETQYF.

This clonotype was counted between two and nine times. The gene calls are TRBV20-1 and TRBJ2-1, with D tentatively TRBD1 (6 bases). CDR1 is DFQATT, CDR2 SNEGSKA, per germline (reference sequence). Trimming pared 1 base from V and 6 bases from J, leaving 16 bases between. The CDR3 is made up of 15 amino acids. CDR3 bases: TGCAGTGCTAGAGGCCCCCAGGGGAGCGGCAATGAGCAGTTCTTC. It is translated as CSARGPQGSGNEQFF.

The V gene is TRBV5-1, the J gene TRBJ2-5; possible D gene TRBD2, 6 bases. CDR1 is SGHRS and CDR2 is YFSETQ in the germline V gene. Between the trimmed V and J ends, which lost 7 bases and 4 bases, there was a span of 17 bases. The CDR3 has 14 residues. CDR3 residues: CASARSMEGETQYF. The CDR3 coding sequence is TGCGCCAGCGCACGCTCTATGGAGGGAGAGACCCAGTACTTC.

In this sample, this clonotype turned up a few times. V gene TRBV15 combines with J gene TRBJ2-4, with 7 positions matching TRBD1. CDR1 is LNHNV and CDR2 is YYDKDF in the germline V gene (reference sequence). The CDR3 is made up of 13 amino acids. Losses at the gene ends were 6 bases for V and 4 bases for J; bases not matched to a gene: 3. The CDR3 reads CATSGTDKNIQYF. CDR3 nucleotides: TGTGCCACCAGTGGGACAGATAAAAACATTCAGTACTTC.

The CDR3 nucleotides read TGTGCCAGCAGCGAAGTGGTCCTCGTGGGGACTAGCTACTACGAGCAGTACTTC. It specifies CASSEVVLVGTSYYEQYF. The rearrangement joins TRBV4-2 to TRBJ2-7; 9 positions agree with TRBD2. CDR3 length: 18 residues. Looked up from germline, CDR1 is LGHNA and CDR2 is YNFKEQ. J lost 3 bases, V lost 5 bases, and 17 bases had no gene match.

The chain couples TRBV10-3 to TRBJ2-4; 7 bases match TRBD1. This CDR3 spans 14 amino acids. The V gene's germline CDR1 is ENHRY and CDR2 SYGVKD. With 3 bases clipped from V and 6 bases from J, the junction kept 5 bases outside the gene matches. The CDR3 DNA reads TGTGCCATCAGTGAACGGACAGGATCAAACATTCAGTACTTC. Translation: CAISERTGSNIQYF.

The chain has TRBV7-9 and TRBJ2-7; D is ambiguous. CDR3 length: 14 residues. V was cut by 1 base and J by 5 bases, with 12 bases left in between. Germline V lookup: CDR1 SEHNR, CDR2 FQNEAQ (reference sequence). The CDR3 nucleotides are TGTGCCAGCAGCTTAGGGAGCAACGTGGACGAGCAGTACTTC. Translating gives CASSLGSNVDEQYF.

The genes are TRBV11-2 and TRBJ2-5; D is unresolved. This CDR3 comprises 14 residues. Germline CDR1 SGHAT, CDR2 FQNNGV. V shed 1 base and J shed 2 bases, with 8 bases lying between them. The CDR3 coding sequence is TGTGCCAGCAGCTTAGTTCTATCGCAAGAGACCCAGTACTTC. Translation gives CASSLVLSQETQYF.

This chain joins TRBV27 and TRBJ1-6; a possible D gene is TRBD1 (6 bases). The germline V and J ends were trimmed by 5 bases and 7 bases, with 15 bases remaining between them. The length of the CDR3 is 15 residues. Per germline, CDR1 MNHEY and CDR2 SMNVEV (reference sequence). CDR3 nucleotide sequence: TGTGCCAGCAGTCCCCTGGGGGCACGGAATTCACCCCTCCACTTT. Translated, it gives CASSPLGARNSPLHF.

This clonotype came up a few times. The chain joins TRBV29-1 to TRBJ2-5; 8 bases map to TRBD2. V shed 5 bases and J 1 base; nucleotides not matched to a gene: 9. The CDR3 has 15 residues. Germline V gives CDR1 SQVTM, CDR2 ANQGSEA. The CDR3 nucleotides are TGCAGCGTTCCCATGATAGCGGGATCCCAAGAGACCCAGTACTTC. Protein: CSVPMIAGSQETQYF.

The rearrangement links TRBV29-1 to TRBJ2-7; D not resolved. Trimming stripped 1 base from V and 0 bases from J, with 13 bases between. The CDR3 is 15 residues long. The germline CDR1 and CDR2 sequences are SQVTM and ANQGSEA. CDR3 in amino acids: CSVEGAGRSSYEQYF. The CDR3 bases are TGCAGCGTTGAAGGGGCCGGCAGAAGCTCCTACGAGCAGTACTTC.

There are a few counts of this clonotype. The rearrangement uses TRBV12-3 or TRBV12-4 and TRBJ1-1; unclear D gene. CDR3 length equals 15 residues. V was shortened by 0 bases and J by 3 bases, with 11 bases between the two germline ends. CDR3 loop: CASSLARTGYTEAFF. The CDR3 DNA is TGTGCCAGCAGTTTAGCGCGGACGGGGTACACTGAAGCTTTCTTT.

The rearrangement joins TRBV27 to TRBJ1-2; D is perhaps TRBD1 (5 bases). The germline CDR1 and CDR2 sequences are MNHEY and SMNVEV (reference sequence). The ends were cut back, 5 bases at V and 0 bases at J, with 10 bases in the middle. The CDR3 length is 14 residues. The CDR3 spells CASSQDMANYGYTF. The CDR3 DNA is TGTGCCAGCAGTCAGGACATGGCTAACTATGGCTACACCTTC.

V usage is TRBV11-3 and J usage is TRBJ2-1, with TRBD1 matching 8 bases. The CDR3 spans 15 residues. Germline V gene sequence: CDR1 SGHNT, CDR2 YENEEA. The V segment lost 2 bases and the J segment 8 bases; nucleotides outside the gene matches: 8. CDR3 in amino acids: CASSLNSLRGHEQFF. The CDR3 DNA follows: TGTGCCAGCAGCTTAAACAGTCTCAGGGGGCATGAGCAGTTCTTC.

The rearrangement links TRBV12-3 or TRBV12-4 to TRBJ2-4; D is undetermined. Matching the DNA end better, TRBJ2-7 makes the J call doubtful. The CDR3 totals 13 residues. In nucleotides, the CDR3 is TGTGCCAGCAGTCAAGACGAACGCTACGAGCAGTACTTC. Translating gives CASSQDERYEQYF.